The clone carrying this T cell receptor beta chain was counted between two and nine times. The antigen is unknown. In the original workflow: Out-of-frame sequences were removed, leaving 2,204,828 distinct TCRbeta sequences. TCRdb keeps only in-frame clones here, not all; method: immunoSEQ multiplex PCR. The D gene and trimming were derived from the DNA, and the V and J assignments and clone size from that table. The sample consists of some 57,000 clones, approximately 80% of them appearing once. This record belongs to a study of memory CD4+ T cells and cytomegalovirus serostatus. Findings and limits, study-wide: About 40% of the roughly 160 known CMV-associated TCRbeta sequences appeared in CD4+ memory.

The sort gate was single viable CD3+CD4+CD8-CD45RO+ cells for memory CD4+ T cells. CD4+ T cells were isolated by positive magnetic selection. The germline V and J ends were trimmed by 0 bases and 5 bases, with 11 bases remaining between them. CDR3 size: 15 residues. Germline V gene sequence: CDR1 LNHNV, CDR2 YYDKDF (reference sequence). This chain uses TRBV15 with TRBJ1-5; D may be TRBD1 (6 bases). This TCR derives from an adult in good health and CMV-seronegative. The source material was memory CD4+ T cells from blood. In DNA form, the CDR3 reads TGTGCCACCAGCAGAGACGGTAGGGGGGATCAGCCCCAGCATTTT. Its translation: CATSRDGRGDQPQHF.